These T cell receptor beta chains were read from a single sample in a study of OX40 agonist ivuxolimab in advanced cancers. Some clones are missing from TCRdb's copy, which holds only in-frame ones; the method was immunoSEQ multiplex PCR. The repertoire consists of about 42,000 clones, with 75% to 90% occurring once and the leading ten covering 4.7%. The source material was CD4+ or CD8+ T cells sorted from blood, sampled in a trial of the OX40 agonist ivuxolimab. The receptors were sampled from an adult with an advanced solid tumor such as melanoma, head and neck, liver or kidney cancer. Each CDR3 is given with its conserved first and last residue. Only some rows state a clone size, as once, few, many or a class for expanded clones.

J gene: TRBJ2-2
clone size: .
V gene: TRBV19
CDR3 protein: CASRTRTGELFF

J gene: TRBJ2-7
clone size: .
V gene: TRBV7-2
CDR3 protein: CASSLRTGAVDEQYF

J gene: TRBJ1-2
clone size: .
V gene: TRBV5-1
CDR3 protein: CASSLGPYGYTF

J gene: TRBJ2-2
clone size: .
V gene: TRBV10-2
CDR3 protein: CASNQLAVGGELFF

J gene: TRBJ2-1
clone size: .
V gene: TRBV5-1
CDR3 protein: CASRPDRVEYNEQFF

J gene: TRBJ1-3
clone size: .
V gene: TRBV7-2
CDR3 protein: CASARLSGNTIYF

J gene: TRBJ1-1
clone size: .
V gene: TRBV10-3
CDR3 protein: CAIGQMNTEAFF

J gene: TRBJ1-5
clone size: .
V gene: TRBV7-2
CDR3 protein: CASSQGQGGSQPQHF

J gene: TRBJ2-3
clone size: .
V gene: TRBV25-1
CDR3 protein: CASSERGRAADTQYF

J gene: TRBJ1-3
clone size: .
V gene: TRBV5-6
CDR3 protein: CASSLLVSGNTIYF

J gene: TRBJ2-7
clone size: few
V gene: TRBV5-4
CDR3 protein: CASSSAASGRANEQYF

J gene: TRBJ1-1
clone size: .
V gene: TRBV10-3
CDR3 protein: CAISEDTGSSEAFF

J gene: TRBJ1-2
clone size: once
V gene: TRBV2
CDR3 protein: CASSERQGADYGYTF

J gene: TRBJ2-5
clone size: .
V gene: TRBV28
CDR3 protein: CASSLEQVQETQYF

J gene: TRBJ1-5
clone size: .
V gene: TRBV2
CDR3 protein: CASSRDRGHIQPQHF

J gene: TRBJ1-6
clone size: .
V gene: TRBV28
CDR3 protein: CASSPDRDLSPLHF

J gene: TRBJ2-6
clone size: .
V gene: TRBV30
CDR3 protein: CAWSVGGGANVLTF

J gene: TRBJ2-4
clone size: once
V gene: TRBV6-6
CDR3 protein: CASSYGDRLAKNIQYF

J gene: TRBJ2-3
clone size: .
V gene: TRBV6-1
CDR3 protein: CASSRSLPDTQYF

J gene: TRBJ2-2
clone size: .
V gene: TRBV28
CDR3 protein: CASSTSGELFF

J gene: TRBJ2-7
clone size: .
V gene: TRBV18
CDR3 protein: CASSPDSTYEQYF

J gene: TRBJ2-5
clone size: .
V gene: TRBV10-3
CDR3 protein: CAISVGQGDGETQYF

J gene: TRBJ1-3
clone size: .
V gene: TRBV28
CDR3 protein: CASSLGGATGFGNTIYF